The clone carrying this TCR beta chain came up a few times. Recruitment covered under 25 US areas and drew participants whose ages spanned about 18 to 89 years. Participants' own reports of clinical history determined their cohort assignment. Two negative PCRs, clearance, or symptom resolution characterized the recovered Cohort 3 donors. This record belongs to a study of blood T cell repertoires in COVID-19. Measured with immunoSEQ multiplex PCR; TCRdb has only the in-frame clones, and not every one. This sample has about 170,000 clones, with roughly 87% found just once. This CDR3 is built from 24 residues. Germline V gene data show CDR1 as MDHEN and CDR2 as SYDVKM. The V segment lost 3 bases and the J segment 0 bases; nucleotides outside the gene matches: 27.

The receptor was isolated from a woman aged 45-65 years who had recovered from COVID-19. The chain recombines TRBV28 with TRBJ2-7; 12 bases match TRBD2. Sequenced: PBMCs or T cells enriched from blood (not recorded which). CDR3 sequence: CASSLGFVTLAGGPSGVDSYEQYF. The CDR3 DNA sequence: TGTGCCAGCAGTTTGGGGTTCGTCACCCTAGCGGGAGGGCCCTCGGGAGTAGACTCCTACGAGCAGTACTTC.